This paragraph reports one T cell receptor (beta chain). These data originate in a study of T cells after yellow fever vaccination. Study as a whole: Preparing low-cell-number fractions relied on SMART-Seq v4 Ultra Low Input. The study, taken as a whole, reports: Post-booster repertoires contained most primary-vaccination clones again (roughly 97% CD4, approximately 88% CD8). Although most clonotypes did not, a small share appeared in both CD4 and CD8 compartments.

CDR1 is DFQATT and CDR2 is SNEGSKA in the germline V gene (reference sequence). The CDR3 consists of 16 residues. Trimming removed 3 bases from V and 1 base from J; junction bases left unmatched: 1. One entry per CDR3 protein, called by TCRdb with MiXCR from the 5' RACE reads. The data show just under 85,000 distinct CDR3 sequences, 13% seen once. The gene calls are TRBV20-1 and TRBJ2-2; 14 nucleotides agree with TRBD2. The source is a man between 18 and 35 years old who received the YFV17D yellow fever vaccine. Specimen: CD8+ T cells not binding an NS4B(214-222) dextramer, sorted from PBMCs, collected 21 days after the first yellow fever vaccination. The CDR3 is CSASGTSGGNTGELFF. CDR3 in DNA: TGCAGTGCTAGCGGGACTAGCGGGGGGAACACCGGGGAGCTGTTTTTT.